This T cell receptor beta chain was identified during a study of cytomegalovirus exposure and HLA in healthy donors (dated by TCRdb to about 2017). Regarding the study in general: In an earlier analysis of several hundred of the donors, under 300 Gb of sequence data and about 110 million unique TCR beta sequences from 180 million or so T cells were reported. Approximately 300 gigabases of sequencing data and approximately 91 million unique TCR sequences made up an early release that covered several hundred HLA-typed donors. Among the roughly 400 genotyped donors, around 81% belonged to the genetic ancestry cluster associated with self-reported Caucasian donors. The study aimed to test whether cataloging public T cell receptors could reveal signatures of past pathogen exposure. Using immunosequencing, the study profiled T cell repertoires from around 670 subjects and related those repertoires to cytomegalovirus serostatus. Besides the first cohort of roughly 640 subjects, a separate validation cohort made up of 120 different subjects was used. To predict cytomegalovirus infection status, the study brought together high-throughput TCR immunosequencing, statistical association of individual TCRs with disease status, and machine learning. In a later analysis, previously published TCR beta repertoires from more than 500 donors were re-analyzed and high-resolution HLA genotyping was added so that TCR occurrence patterns could be studied. Rather than using new phenotypic data, the later analysis identified candidate immune exposures from TCR beta sequences and from how often those sequences occurred across donors. To decide whether each TCR beta V gene segment behaved as functional or pseudogenic, an earlier analysis of some 570 of the donors relied on high-throughput TCR beta sequencing. Donor age, sex, ethnicity and CMV serostatus were compiled alongside the repertoire data. In a later genetic analysis, genome-wide SNP genotypes for about 60% of the 666 donors were used, and that subset was treated as a discovery cohort. All discovery cohort repertoires had been generated on a single sequencing platform. HLA typing covered class I and class II loci at four-digit resolution. Typing coverage differed by locus: A, B, C, DRB1 and DQB1 were typed in about 620-640 donors, DQA1 in 500 to 550, DPA1 in over 600, and DPB1 in 450 to 490. A few DR-DQ haplotypes were treated as single units for association and clustering because of strong linkage in the cohort. On average, roughly 250,000 unique TCR beta nucleotide sequences were sequenced per donor among 350 to 400 genotyped donors of the cohort, with roughly 19% of those sequences being non-productive. General findings and caveats noted by the study authors: Cytomegalovirus status was reported to be diagnosed by the classifier with high specificity and sensitivity in both the original and validation cohorts. According to a later genetic analysis, donors in an Asian-associated ancestry cluster had fewer N-insertions in productive TCRs than the approximately 690-donor mean. At a false discovery rate of 0.05, a later analysis linked around 15,000 TCR beta sequences to specific HLA alleles. For the cohort, immune exposure information was limited to CMV serostatus. A further reported finding was that TCR beta sequences accurately predicted the HLA-A and HLA-B alleles for most subjects in the first cohort. A later genetic analysis associated a missense DCLRE1C variant with V-gene and J-gene trimming of TCR beta chains, and an independent cohort replicated the association. The 87-base-pair reads could not distinguish some IMGT-functional V segments, including TRBV6-2 and TRBV6-3, so those segments were excluded. Sequencing depth was assumed to be roughly uniform across donors in the presence/absence analyses, though that assumption may not hold. According to the authors, the approach could potentially be generalized to other disease states and immunological phenotypes. This cohort had only TCR beta chains sequenced, and the lack of alpha or paired-chain data limited which features could be detected. Linkage disequilibrium might explain the correlated functional status among segregating V segments, but an unknown experimental factor could not be excluded. A cluster of highly shared sequence variants was judged likely to represent a technical artifact of the sequencing pipeline. According to a later analysis, TCR association rates differed among HLA loci, with DRB1 alleles showing the most associated TCRs and HLA-C alleles showing the fewest. In vitro tests confirmed that a few of the cytomegalovirus-associated TCR beta chains recognize cytomegalovirus antigens. Because counts were too low, seventeen rarely observed V segments, including chromosome 9 orphons, were left out of the earlier analysis of a few hundred of the donors. A later analysis reported that several top co-occurrence clusters appeared linked to parvovirus B19, influenza, CMV and Epstein-Barr virus. Broadly in line with IMGT annotations, most TCR beta V segments showed up in productive rearrangements about 87% or about 30% of the time in an earlier analysis of under 700 of the donors. Because HLA typing was missing for some donors at each locus, association tests included only the typed subset. The study gave a list of about 150 TCR beta chains associated with cytomegalovirus. A later analysis found that most CMV-associated TCR beta chains appeared HLA-restricted, with HLA associations seemingly driven largely by CMV exposure. Strong co-occurrence of HLA alleles, especially DR and DQ, made assigning TCR associations to individual alleles difficult. In a later analysis, HLA-associated TCR beta chains were found to be more clonally expanded and to have lower generation probabilities than equally common non-associated chains. Across donors, most TCR sequences were observed very rarely, whereas some public TCRs were present in many individuals.

Preparation of the library involved the immunoSEQ multiplex PCR assay. For the multiplex PCR, a mixture combining 60 forward primers for TCR Vbeta segments and 13 reverse primers for TCR Jbeta segments was used. Amplification of the CDR3 region of rearranged TCR beta genes was performed with a multiplex PCR assay on genomic DNA. The Illumina HiSeq System was used to sequence the amplified TCR beta libraries as 87-base-pair reads. In the source study's methods: A later analysis tallied around 82 million unique TCR beta chains across the 666 repertoires, and roughly 11 million of those chains were shared by two or more donors. Raw reads were error-corrected and collapsed into unique sequences by a nearest-neighbor algorithm in which closely related sequences were merged to remove PCR and sequencing errors. Alignment of CDR3 sequences to IMGT reference sequences was used to assign V, D and J gene segments. For a sequence to be retained, a match of at least six nucleotides to both a V gene segment and a J gene segment was required. A rearrangement was called productive if the CDR3 had no stop codons and remained in frame with V and J, and every other rearrangement was called non-productive. Following IMGT convention, CDR3 was defined as the stretch from the second conserved V-encoded cysteine to the conserved J-encoded phenylalanine. The earlier analysis of roughly 590 of the donors excluded sequences that lacked an unambiguous match to a single V gene segment. In an earlier analysis of approximately 560 of the donors, a V segment was called functional when productive rearrangements were above 56.7%, and segregating when the standard deviation between donors exceeded 5%. A statistical classification framework was developed to diagnose cytomegalovirus status using the catalog of TCR beta chain sequences. In a later analysis, V and J genes were assigned by comparing TCR nucleotide sequences against IMGT/GENE-DB human TR gene sequences. The TCRdist pipeline was used in a later analysis to assign CDR3 sequences and most-parsimonious VDJ recombination scenarios. In a later analysis, each TCR beta chain was defined by its CDR3 amino acid sequence together with its V-gene family, and reads without a unique V-gene family were excluded. In a later analysis, 550 to 650 highly shared, low-generation-probability nucleotide sequences were removed to address suspected cross-contamination and a sequencing artifact. In a later analysis, a clonal expansion index for each public chain was calculated from normalized within-repertoire ranks of inferred template counts. A later analysis computed generation probabilities with a VDJ recombination model fitted to out-of-frame rearrangements, and checked the results against IGoR. A later analysis scored TCR-TCR, TCR-HLA and TCR-CMV co-occurrence with hypergeometric tests, applying a repertoire-size bias correction to TCR pairs. False discovery rates were estimated in a later analysis by permuting HLA or CMV assignments 20 times. In a later analysis, co-occurring TCRs were grouped using DBSCAN, with TCRdist sequence similarity added in when clustering inside HLA-allele-positive subsets. Repertoires with fewer than 30,000 or more than 120,000 public chains were left out of co-occurrence clustering, as were about five repertoires with anomalous nucleotide sharing. This immuneACCESS table, as held by TCRdb, lists in-frame sequences with V and J called but not all clones. Of the missing ones, under half trace to an unresolved V gene in checked studies; the others have no known cause. Clonal size and the V and J genes are those of that table, whereas D and trimming came from the DNA. This sample comprises 150,000 to 200,000 clones, roughly three quarters of them detected only once. 1.6% of the sample rests with the top ten.

The germline ends are 8 bases apart after V is trimmed by 1 base and J by 1 base. The germline V gene sets CDR1 to SGHTS and CDR2 to YDEGEE. Counted from cysteine to phenylalanine, this CDR3 has 14 amino acids. The only DNA kept is the CDR3, 42 bases in frame from the first base. Turning to this clone: Its antigen remains undetermined. Base-call qualities are not available, and no considerably larger clone is one nucleotide away.

The cohort consisted of hundreds of healthy bone marrow donors. At the time of sampling, all cohort members were nominally healthy, though unrecorded immune exposures were likely present. The donor tested CMV seronegative, placing the donor among the 350 or so seronegative members of the cohort. Each donor provided a peripheral blood sample, and peripheral blood mononuclear cells were used for TCR beta sequencing. The Qiagen DNeasy Blood Extraction Kit was used to extract genomic DNA from the blood cell samples. Specimen: PBMCs. This TCR came from a woman between 45 and 60 years old in good health and CMV-seronegative. The rearrangement combines TRBV5-8 with TRBJ2-5; confidence is insufficient to name the D gene. The CDR3 in this case is CASSLLQLQETQYF. DNA sequence: TGTGCCAGCAGCTTGCTCCAACTCCAAGAGACCCAGTACTTC.